The rows below give T cell receptor beta chains drawn from one sample of a study of radiation and T cells in renal cell carcinoma. The method was immunoSEQ multiplex PCR; TCRdb's version includes in-frame clones alone and lacks a portion of them. Here the sample spans roughly 130,000 clones, around 89% being singletons. The sequenced sample was blood, obtained from a patient whose treatment included radiotherapy and nephrectomy. The receptors shown here come from a woman aged 70-85 years with renal cell carcinoma. CDR3s include the opening cysteine and the closing phenylalanine or tryptophan. The D gene is left open where the match is weak. Where a row states a size, it is once, few, many or the class of an expanded clone; other rows omit it.

j_call clone_size v_call d_call cdr3_aa cdr3_nt
TRBJ2-3 . TRBV10-3 TRBD2 CAISLPLIAGGPPDTQYF TGTGCCATCAGCCTCCCCCTAATAGCGGGGGGGCCCCCAGATACGCAGTATTTT
TRBJ2-1 . TRBV7-2 . CASSPRLSYNEQFF TGTGCCAGCAGCCCACGACTGAGCTACAATGAGCAGTTCTTC
TRBJ1-1 few TRBV29-1 . CSGTQGLMNTEAFF TGCAGCGGGACCCAGGGACTTATGAACACTGAAGCTTTCTTT
TRBJ1-1 few TRBV6-5 . CASSYVEGTEAFF TGTGCCAGCAGTTACGTTGAGGGAACTGAAGCTTTCTTT
TRBJ2-5 . TRBV5-1 . CASSPSGTLTETQYF TGCGCCAGCAGCCCTTCCGGGACACTAACTGAGACCCAGTACTTC
TRBJ2-7 . TRBV11-3 TRBD2 CASSWGLAGARGEQYF TGTGCCAGCAGCTGGGGGCTAGCGGGGGCCCGTGGAGAGCAGTACTTC
TRBJ2-7 . TRBV30 . CAWSLRIDSYEQYF TGTGCCTGGAGTCTCCGGATTGACTCCTACGAGCAGTACTTC
TRBJ2-3 . TRBV5-4 TRBD2 CASSVAGGGDTQYF TGTGCCAGCAGCGTAGCGGGGGGTGGAGATACGCAGTATTTT
TRBJ2-5 . TRBV14 . CASSQGVGFRETQYF TGTGCCAGCAGCCAAGGGGTCGGGTTTAGGGAGACCCAGTACTTC
TRBJ2-7 . TRBV5-1 TRBD1 CASSLGDRGEQYF TGCGCCAGCAGCTTGGGGGACAGGGGCGAGCAGTACTTC
TRBJ1-3 . TRBV19 . CASSIDDGGSTIYF TGTGCCAGTAGTATAGATGACGGCGGGAGCACCATATATTTT
TRBJ1-4 . TRBV7-9 . CAGQQGGNEKLFF TGTGCCGGCCAACAAGGGGGTAATGAAAAACTGTTTTTT
TRBJ2-7 . TRBV7-2 . CASSSSGYEQYF TGTGCCAGCAGCAGTAGCGGCTACGAGCAGTACTTC
TRBJ1-6 . TRBV5-4 . CASSLDSSYNSPLHF TGTGCCAGCAGCTTGGATAGCTCCTATAATTCACCCCTCCACTTT
TRBJ1-1 . TRBV2 TRBD1 CASSLQGKGATEAFF TGTGCCAGCAGTCTACAGGGGAAAGGAGCCACTGAAGCTTTCTTT
TRBJ1-5 . TRBV6-6 . CASSSGQSNQPQHF TGTGCCAGCAGTTCGGGCCAGAGCAATCAGCCCCAGCATTTT
TRBJ1-1 . TRBV6-5 . CASSPRGTNTEAFF TGTGCCAGCAGCCCTCGGGGGACGAACACTGAAGCTTTCTTT
TRBJ2-7 . TRBV28 . CASREGRGEQYF TGTGCCAGCAGGGAGGGAAGGGGCGAGCAGTACTTC
TRBJ2-1 . TRBV27 . CASSGTGWNEQFF TGTGCCAGCAGTGGGACGGGCTGGAATGAGCAGTTCTTC
TRBJ2-5 few TRBV27 TRBD1 CASWTGGRETQYF TGTGCCAGTTGGACAGGGGGCAGGGAGACCCAGTACTTC
TRBJ1-2 . TRBV15 . CATSRDGIQKYSYGYTF TGTGCCACCAGCAGAGATGGGATACAGAAGTATAGCTATGGCTACACCTTC
TRBJ1-2 . TRBV23-1 TRBD1 CASSQSNQQNRTGDYGYTF TGCGCCAGCAGTCAATCTAACCAACAAAACCGGACAGGGGACTATGGCTACACCTTC
TRBJ1-3 . TRBV19 TRBD1 CASSQGALSGNTIYF TGTGCCAGTAGTCAGGGGGCTTTGTCTGGAAACACCATATATTTT
TRBJ1-5 . TRBV18 . CASSPLFGQPQHF TGTGCCAGCTCACCACTTTTTGGTCAGCCCCAGCATTTT
TRBJ1-1 . TRBV29-1 TRBD1 CSVRTGANTEAFF TGCAGCGTGAGGACAGGGGCGAACACTGAAGCTTTCTTT
TRBJ2-2 . TRBV30 TRBD1 CAWSARDRGRTGELFF TGTGCCTGGAGTGCCCGTGACAGGGGAAGGACCGGGGAGCTGTTTTTT
TRBJ2-1 . TRBV7-9 TRBD2 CASSLELAGANEQFF TGTGCCAGCAGCTTAGAACTAGCGGGGGCCAATGAGCAGTTCTTC
TRBJ1-5 . TRBV10-3 . CAISESWGGNQPQHF TGTGCCATCAGTGAGTCTTGGGGGGGCAATCAGCCCCAGCATTTT
TRBJ2-1 . TRBV9 . CASSVKPGINNEQFF TGTGCCAGCAGCGTAAAACCAGGGATTAACAATGAGCAGTTCTTC
TRBJ2-5 . TRBV5-6 TRBD1 CASSRTGQAQETQYF TGTGCCAGCAGCAGGACAGGACAGGCACAAGAGACCCAGTACTTC
TRBJ1-5 once TRBV28 . CASSLVSAYQPQHF TGTGCCAGCAGTTTAGTATCAGCCTATCAGCCCCAGCATTTT
TRBJ2-5 . TRBV14 . CASSQVVGIQETQYF TGTGCCAGCAGCCAAGTGGTCGGAATTCAAGAGACCCAGTACTTC
TRBJ1-1 . TRBV6-4 . CASSETGGGTEAFF TGTGCCAGCAGTGAAACCGGCGGTGGCACTGAAGCTTTCTTT
TRBJ2-7 . TRBV11-2 . CASSLRQVYSYEQYF TGTGCCAGCAGCTTAAGACAGGTGTACTCCTACGAGCAGTACTTC
TRBJ2-5 . TRBV7-6 . CASGRKETQYF TGTGCCAGCGGCCGCAAAGAGACCCAGTACTTC
TRBJ2-5 . TRBV5-1 TRBD1 CASSSGQGETQYF TGCGCCAGCAGTTCCGGACAGGGCGAGACCCAGTACTTC
TRBJ1-1 once TRBV9 . CASSPGLMNTEAFF TGTGCCAGCAGCCCCGGGTTAATGAACACTGAAGCTTTCTTT
TRBJ2-1 . TRBV11-2 TRBD2 CASRSTSGGWNEQFF TGTGCCAGCAGGTCCACTAGCGGGGGGTGGAATGAGCAGTTCTTC
TRBJ1-2 . TRBV29-1 . CSVDGPMNLYGYTF TGCAGCGTTGACGGACCCATGAACCTCTATGGCTACACCTTC
TRBJ1-2 . TRBV6-5 . CASTRGSRYGYTF TGTGCCAGCACCCGTGGAAGTCGATATGGCTACACCTTC
TRBJ2-6 . TRBV29-1 TRBD1 CSVLQGAGANVLTF TGCAGCGTTTTACAGGGGGCTGGGGCCAACGTCCTGACTTTC
TRBJ2-7 . TRBV7-3 TRBD1 CASSYGTGGYEQYF TGTGCCAGCAGCTATGGGACAGGGGGCTACGAGCAGTACTTC
TRBJ2-1 . TRBV18 . CASSPFRAYNEQFF TGTGCCAGCTCACCATTCAGGGCTTACAATGAGCAGTTCTTC
TRBJ1-2 . TRBV5-1 . CASSRETSDYGYTF TGCGCCAGCAGCCGTGAGACAAGCGACTATGGCTACACCTTC
TRBJ2-3 . TRBV11-3 . CASSLSSGANTDTQYF TGTGCCAGCAGCTTAAGTAGCGGCGCTAACACAGATACGCAGTATTTT
TRBJ2-6 . TRBV19 . CASSKGRSSGANVLTF TGTGCCAGTAGTAAGGGTCGCTCCTCTGGGGCCAACGTCCTGACTTTC
TRBJ2-3 . TRBV7-9 . CASTVSGTDTQYF TGTGCCAGCACCGTTAGTGGCACAGATACGCAGTATTTT
TRBJ1-6 once TRBV7-2 . CASSSLQGRGHSPLHF TGTGCCAGCAGCTCACTCCAAGGGCGAGGCCATTCACCCCTCCACTTT
TRBJ1-1 once TRBV19 . CATRDDGLSTEAFF TGTGCCACGAGGGACGACGGTCTTTCCACTGAAGCTTTCTTT
TRBJ2-3 . TRBV5-4 TRBD2 CASSISLAGSTDTQYF TGTGCCAGCAGCATCTCACTAGCGGGGAGCACAGATACGCAGTATTTT
TRBJ1-6 . TRBV19 . CASSRDNSPLHF TGTGCCAGTAGCAGGGACAATTCACCCCTCCACTTT